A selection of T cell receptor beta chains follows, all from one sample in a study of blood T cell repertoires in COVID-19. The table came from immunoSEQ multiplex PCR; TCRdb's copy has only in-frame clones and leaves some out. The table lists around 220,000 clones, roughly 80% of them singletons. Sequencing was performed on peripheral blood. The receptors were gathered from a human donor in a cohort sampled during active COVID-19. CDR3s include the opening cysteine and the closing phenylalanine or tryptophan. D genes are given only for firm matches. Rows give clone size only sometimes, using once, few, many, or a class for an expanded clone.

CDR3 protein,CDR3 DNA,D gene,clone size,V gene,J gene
CASSEGTGGYYEQYF,TGTGCCAGCAGTGAAGGGACAGGGGGCTACTACGAGCAGTACTTC,TRBD1,.,TRBV2,TRBJ2-7
CASSLELAGGPYSYEQYF,TGCGCCAGCAGCCTCGAACTAGCGGGAGGGCCGTACTCCTACGAGCAGTACTTC,TRBD2,.,TRBV4-1,TRBJ2-7
CSASVRRGGTF,TGCAGTGCTAGTGTAAGGAGGGGTGGCACCTTC,.,.,TRBV20-1,TRBJ1-2
CASRISGQAGNTIYF,TGTGCCAGCAGAATCAGTGGACAGGCGGGAAACACCATATATTTT,TRBD1,.,TRBV3-1/TRBV3-2,TRBJ1-3
CASRPGLKSSYEQYF,TGTGCCAGCAGACCCGGACTTAAAAGCTCCTACGAGCAGTACTTC,.,.,TRBV28,TRBJ2-7
CASTIDRGNTEAFF,TGTGCCAGTACTATAGACAGGGGGAACACTGAAGCTTTCTTT,TRBD1,few,TRBV19,TRBJ1-1
CASSQEKGWGTSDHGELFF,TGCGCCAGCAGCCAAGAAAAGGGGTGGGGGACTAGCGATCACGGGGAGCTGTTTTTT,TRBD2,.,TRBV4-1,TRBJ2-2
CASSQETSGRGEQFF,TGCGCCAGCAGCCAAGAGACTAGCGGGAGGGGTGAGCAGTTCTTC,TRBD2,.,TRBV4-1,TRBJ2-1
CASSYRGLAGGYNEQFF,TGTGCCAGCAGCTACCGGGGCCTAGCGGGAGGTTACAATGAGCAGTTCTTC,TRBD2,.,TRBV7-8,TRBJ2-1
CASSYRGRLATSYEQYF,TGTGCCAGCAGTTACAGGGGGCGCTTAGCGACCTCCTACGAGCAGTACTTC,TRBD1,.,TRBV6-2/TRBV6-3,TRBJ2-7
CASSLVSGGYEQYF,TGCGCCAGCAGCTTGGTCTCAGGGGGCTACGAGCAGTACTTC,TRBD1,.,TRBV5-1,TRBJ2-7
CASSQGRQGYGYTF,TGCGCCAGCAGCCAAGGTCGGCAGGGCTATGGCTACACCTTC,.,few,TRBV4-1,TRBJ1-2
CASSWVAGEGSDTQYF,TGTGCCAGCAGCTGGGTGGCGGGAGAGGGTTCAGATACGCAGTATTTT,TRBD2,.,TRBV28,TRBJ2-3
CASSVRDSKNIQYF,TGTGCCAGCAGCGTCCGGGACAGCAAAAACATTCAGTACTTC,TRBD1,.,TRBV7-2,TRBJ2-4
CASSLRQNYGYTF,TGTGCCAGCAGTTTAAGACAGAACTATGGCTACACCTTC,.,.,TRBV6-2/TRBV6-3,TRBJ1-2
CASTPDGEETQYF,TGTGCCAGCACCCCGGACGGGGAAGAGACCCAGTACTTC,.,.,TRBV6-5,TRBJ2-5
CASSLTSGVYNEQFF,TGTGCCAGCAGCTTGACTAGCGGAGTCTACAATGAGCAGTTCTTC,TRBD2,.,TRBV6-5,TRBJ2-1
CASSPDRDRYEQYF,TGTGCCAGCTCTCCCGACAGGGATAGGTACGAGCAGTACTTC,TRBD1,.,TRBV18,TRBJ2-7
CASSQAGTSGYEQYF,TGCGCCAGCAGCCAAGCCGGGACTAGCGGCTACGAGCAGTACTTC,TRBD2,.,TRBV4-1,TRBJ2-7
CASSLSGSWNNEQFF,TGTGCCAGCAGCCTCAGCGGGAGTTGGAATAATGAGCAGTTCTTC,TRBD2,.,TRBV7-6,TRBJ2-1
CASSFGIEAFF,TGTGCCAGCAGCTTTGGCATTGAAGCTTTCTTT,.,.,TRBV7-2,TRBJ1-1
CASSLHPSSGSIEQYF,TGTGCCAGCAGCCTCCATCCTTCTAGCGGGAGTATCGAGCAGTACTTC,TRBD2,once,TRBV11-2,TRBJ2-7
CASSVEGTGYNEQFF,TGTGCCAGCAGCGTAGAAGGGACAGGGTATAATGAGCAGTTCTTC,TRBD1,.,TRBV9,TRBJ2-1
CASSYGQTLGEQYF,TGTGCCAGCAGTTACGGGCAGACCCTTGGCGAGCAGTACTTC,.,few,TRBV6-6,TRBJ2-7
CASSSGQGLGTHEQYF,TGTGCCAGCAGCTCGGGACAGGGGTTAGGGACCCACGAGCAGTACTTC,TRBD1,.,TRBV7-2,TRBJ2-7
CASSYEQGTYEQYF,TGTGCCAGCAGCTACGAACAGGGGACTTACGAGCAGTACTTC,.,.,TRBV5-6,TRBJ2-7
CASSLTGSGANVLTF,TGTGCCAGCAGTCTAACAGGGAGTGGGGCCAACGTCCTGACTTTC,.,.,TRBV28,TRBJ2-6
CASSLGGASYGYTF,TGCGCCAGCAGCTTGGGGGGAGCTAGCTATGGCTACACCTTC,.,once,TRBV5-1,TRBJ1-2
CATSRDRNRQGGTEAFF,TGTGCCACCAGCAGAGATCGCAACCGACAGGGAGGCACTGAAGCTTTCTTT,TRBD1,.,TRBV15,TRBJ1-1
CASSGGGQVNEQFF,TGTGCCAGCAGCGGGGGAGGGCAAGTCAATGAGCAGTTCTTC,TRBD2,.,TRBV9,TRBJ2-1
CARLRDRGTEAFF,TGTGCCAGATTACGGGACAGGGGAACTGAAGCTTTCTTT,TRBD1,.,TRBV2,TRBJ1-1
CASSLTPSLNEQFF,TGTGCCAGCAGTTTAACTCCTAGTTTAAATGAGCAGTTCTTC,.,.,TRBV27,TRBJ2-1
CATAGTSRDEQYF,TGTGCCACCGCCGGGACTAGCAGGGACGAGCAGTACTTC,TRBD2,.,TRBV10-3,TRBJ2-7
CASSGTGDTEAFF,TGTGCCAGCAGTGGGACAGGGGACACTGAAGCTTTCTTT,TRBD1,.,TRBV28,TRBJ1-1